A selection of T cell receptor beta chains follows, all from one sample in a study of shared clonotypes between healthy human individuals. Repertoires were generated with immunoSEQ multiplex PCR, while TCRdb's copy carries only in-frame clones and drops some. The sample holds 1,500,000 or so clones, 98% to 99% seen once. What was sequenced was naive CD4+ T cells sorted from blood. The source is a man younger than 45 in good health. The CDR3 runs from the conserved cysteine through the conserved F or W. The D gene is left open where the match is weak. Only part of the rows carry a size: once, few, many, or a class if the clone is expanded.

abundance: once; j_gene: TRBJ2-3; d_gene: TRBD2; v_gene: TRBV5-1; CDR3nt: TGCGCCAGCAGCCCCGGATCCGGGAGGGCCACAGATACGCAGTATTTT; CDR3aa: CASSPGSGRATDTQYF
abundance: -; j_gene: TRBJ1-4; d_gene: TRBD1; v_gene: TRBV7-9; CDR3nt: TGTGCCAGCAGCTTCCTTAGGGACAGGGGAGAGGAAAAACTGTTTTTT; CDR3aa: CASSFLRDRGEEKLFF
abundance: -; j_gene: TRBJ1-1; d_gene: TRBD1; v_gene: TRBV29-1; CDR3nt: TGCAGCGTGGGGGCCGACAGGGGACGGAAGATTGAAGCTTTCTTT; CDR3aa: CSVGADRGRKIEAFF
abundance: once; j_gene: TRBJ1-1; d_gene: -; v_gene: TRBV7-9; CDR3nt: TGTGCCAGCAGCTGGTACAGGCCTGAAGCTTTCTTT; CDR3aa: CASSWYRPEAFF
abundance: -; j_gene: TRBJ2-3; d_gene: -; v_gene: TRBV11-2; CDR3nt: TGTGCCAGCAGCTCTCCGTTTTCCGATACGCAGTATTTT; CDR3aa: CASSSPFSDTQYF
abundance: -; j_gene: TRBJ1-1; d_gene: TRBD1; v_gene: TRBV15; CDR3nt: TGTGCCACCAGGTTGGGGACAGCGACCACTGAAGCTTTCTTT; CDR3aa: CATRLGTATTEAFF
abundance: -; j_gene: TRBJ2-1; d_gene: -; v_gene: TRBV27; CDR3nt: TGTGCCAGCAGTTTATTAGGGGACCCCTACAATGAGCAGTTCTTC; CDR3aa: CASSLLGDPYNEQFF
abundance: -; j_gene: TRBJ2-7; d_gene: TRBD1; v_gene: TRBV7-8; CDR3nt: TGTGCCAGCAGCTCAATACAGGACAGGGGAAACGAGCAGTACTTC; CDR3aa: CASSSIQDRGNEQYF
abundance: -; j_gene: TRBJ1-1; d_gene: TRBD1; v_gene: TRBV18; CDR3nt: TGTGCCAGCTCATGGAAAACGGGCCGACAGGGGGAGGTTATGAACACTGAAGCTTTCTTT; CDR3aa: CASSWKTGRQGEVMNTEAFF
abundance: -; j_gene: TRBJ2-7; d_gene: TRBD1; v_gene: TRBV28; CDR3nt: TGTGCCAGCAGTGGCCACAGGGGGGTTACGGGCGAGCAGTACTTC; CDR3aa: CASSGHRGVTGEQYF
abundance: -; j_gene: TRBJ1-2; d_gene: -; v_gene: TRBV11-2; CDR3nt: TGTGCCAGCAGCTCATTAGGCAGGGACTGGTATGGCTACACCTTC; CDR3aa: CASSSLGRDWYGYTF
abundance: once; j_gene: TRBJ2-7; d_gene: TRBD1; v_gene: TRBV7-8; CDR3nt: TGTGCCAGCAGCTCGGCGGACAGGGACGGAGATTACGAGCAGTACTTC; CDR3aa: CASSSADRDGDYEQYF
abundance: -; j_gene: TRBJ2-1; d_gene: -; v_gene: TRBV10-2; CDR3nt: TGCGCCAGCAGTGAGCCTAGCGAGCAGTTCTTC; CDR3aa: CASSEPSEQFF
abundance: -; j_gene: TRBJ2-7; d_gene: -; v_gene: TRBV23-1; CDR3nt: TGCGCCAGCAGTCAATGTAACAGGGTTTTGCTGTACGAGCAGTACTTC; CDR3aa: CASSQCNRVLLYEQYF
abundance: -; j_gene: TRBJ2-1; d_gene: TRBD1; v_gene: TRBV7-2; CDR3nt: TGTGCCAGCAGCCCCCGACAGGGCCTCGAGCAGTTCTTC; CDR3aa: CASSPRQGLEQFF
abundance: -; j_gene: TRBJ2-3; d_gene: -; v_gene: TRBV7-2; CDR3nt: TGTGCCAGCAGCCGTGAGGCGAGCGGACTCACAGATACGCAGTATTTT; CDR3aa: CASSREASGLTDTQYF
abundance: -; j_gene: TRBJ1-1; d_gene: -; v_gene: TRBV6-1; CDR3nt: TGTGCCAGCAGTTCGTTTGGACAGGAAGCTTTCTTT; CDR3aa: CASSSFGQEAFF
abundance: -; j_gene: TRBJ2-7; d_gene: TRBD1; v_gene: TRBV7-6; CDR3nt: TGTGCCAGCAGCTTAGGCCCGGGACAGGAATACGAGCAGTACTTC; CDR3aa: CASSLGPGQEYEQYF
abundance: -; j_gene: TRBJ2-5; d_gene: -; v_gene: TRBV6-1; CDR3nt: TGTGCCAGCAGTGAAGGGGGGCCTCGATGGGAGACCCAGTACTTC; CDR3aa: CASSEGGPRWETQYF
abundance: -; j_gene: TRBJ2-1; d_gene: -; v_gene: TRBV7-2; CDR3nt: TGTGCCAGCAGCCCTATTGGACTTCCTGCCTACAATGAGCAGTTCTTC; CDR3aa: CASSPIGLPAYNEQFF
abundance: -; j_gene: TRBJ2-5; d_gene: -; v_gene: TRBV6-6; CDR3nt: TGTGCCAGCAGTTCAAAAGAGACCCAGTACTTC; CDR3aa: CASSSKETQYF
abundance: -; j_gene: TRBJ1-1; d_gene: -; v_gene: TRBV15; CDR3nt: TGTGCCACCAGCAGACTTACAGGGATCCCCCTCATGAACACTGAAGCTTTCTTT; CDR3aa: CATSRLTGIPLMNTEAFF
abundance: -; j_gene: TRBJ1-2; d_gene: -; v_gene: TRBV5-1; CDR3nt: TGCGCCAGCAGCCGAACTCAGGGTAATGGCTACACCTTC; CDR3aa: CASSRTQGNGYTF
abundance: -; j_gene: TRBJ1-5; d_gene: -; v_gene: TRBV30; CDR3nt: TGTGCCTGGAGTCGGGGAGGGAGCAATCAGCCCCAGCATTTT; CDR3aa: CAWSRGGSNQPQHF
abundance: -; j_gene: TRBJ2-7; d_gene: TRBD1; v_gene: TRBV5-1; CDR3nt: TGCGCCAGCAGCCCCATTCCCTTTGGACAGGGAAACTACGAGCAGTACTTC; CDR3aa: CASSPIPFGQGNYEQYF
abundance: once; j_gene: TRBJ1-2; d_gene: -; v_gene: TRBV30; CDR3nt: TGTGCCTGGAGTTTGGGCATCTGGGGGAACTATGGCTACACCTTC; CDR3aa: CAWSLGIWGNYGYTF
abundance: -; j_gene: TRBJ2-3; d_gene: -; v_gene: TRBV5-5; CDR3nt: TGTGCCAGCAGCTCCTACTCCGAAGGCACGCAGTATTTT; CDR3aa: CASSSYSEGTQYF
abundance: -; j_gene: TRBJ2-3; d_gene: TRBD2; v_gene: TRBV5-1; CDR3nt: TGCGCCAGCACGGGAGGAGCGGGAGGAACAGATACGCAGTATTTT; CDR3aa: CASTGGAGGTDTQYF
abundance: -; j_gene: TRBJ2-3; d_gene: TRBD2; v_gene: TRBV5-1; CDR3nt: TGCGCCAGCAGCTTGGGGACTAGCGGGATGGGAGATACGCAGTATTTT; CDR3aa: CASSLGTSGMGDTQYF
abundance: once; j_gene: TRBJ2-5; d_gene: -; v_gene: TRBV6-4; CDR3nt: TGTGCCAGCAGTGACCGGGACGGAGAGACCCAGTACTTC; CDR3aa: CASSDRDGETQYF
abundance: -; j_gene: TRBJ2-1; d_gene: -; v_gene: TRBV9; CDR3nt: TGTGCCAGCAGCTCGAGACTAGCAGGGGTGGCCGAAAGCTCCTACAATGAGCAGTTCTTC; CDR3aa: CASSSRLAGVAESSYNEQFF
abundance: -; j_gene: TRBJ2-3; d_gene: -; v_gene: TRBV29-1; CDR3nt: TGCAGCGTTGGAGGAGGGCGCCTCAGCACAGATACGCAGTATTTT; CDR3aa: CSVGGGRLSTDTQYF
abundance: -; j_gene: TRBJ2-5; d_gene: -; v_gene: TRBV2; CDR3nt: TGTGCCAGCAGTCCAGGGGGGGACCAAGAGACCCAGTACTTC; CDR3aa: CASSPGGDQETQYF
abundance: -; j_gene: TRBJ2-1; d_gene: TRBD2; v_gene: TRBV18; CDR3nt: TGTGCCAGCTCAAGGACTAGCGGCGAGCAGTTCTTC; CDR3aa: CASSRTSGEQFF
abundance: -; j_gene: TRBJ2-5; d_gene: TRBD2; v_gene: TRBV13; CDR3nt: TGTGCCAGCAGCCCAGGACTAGCGGGAGGCCAAGAGACCCAGTACTTC; CDR3aa: CASSPGLAGGQETQYF
abundance: -; j_gene: TRBJ1-1; d_gene: -; v_gene: TRBV9; CDR3nt: TGTGCCAGCAGCGTAATCGGTAGTTTGGACACTGAAGCTTTCTTT; CDR3aa: CASSVIGSLDTEAFF
abundance: -; j_gene: TRBJ1-2; d_gene: TRBD1; v_gene: TRBV10-2; CDR3nt: TGCGCCAGCAGGGGCGAGTGGACAGGGAAGTTGAAGAACTATGGCTACACCTTC; CDR3aa: CASRGEWTGKLKNYGYTF
abundance: -; j_gene: TRBJ2-1; d_gene: TRBD1; v_gene: TRBV15; CDR3nt: TGTGCCACCAGCAGAGATGGGACAGGGGCCAATGAGCAGTTCTTC; CDR3aa: CATSRDGTGANEQFF
abundance: -; j_gene: TRBJ2-5; d_gene: -; v_gene: TRBV5-1; CDR3nt: TGCGCCAGCAGCTTAAAGATACAAGAGACCCAGTACTTC; CDR3aa: CASSLKIQETQYF
abundance: -; j_gene: TRBJ1-5; d_gene: TRBD1; v_gene: TRBV7-6; CDR3nt: TGTGCCAGCAGCTTAGCATCTCCCGGGACAGGGGGGAGTCAGCCCCAGCATTTT; CDR3aa: CASSLASPGTGGSQPQHF
abundance: -; j_gene: TRBJ2-7; d_gene: TRBD1; v_gene: TRBV5-1; CDR3nt: TGCGCCAGCGGCCGGGACAGGGGCTCCATTGGGGGCTACGAGCAGTACTTC; CDR3aa: CASGRDRGSIGGYEQYF
abundance: -; j_gene: TRBJ2-2; d_gene: -; v_gene: TRBV9; CDR3nt: TGTGCCAGCAGCGTAGTGGGGGCCGACACCGGGGAGCTGTTTTTT; CDR3aa: CASSVVGADTGELFF
abundance: -; j_gene: TRBJ2-2; d_gene: -; v_gene: TRBV2; CDR3nt: TGTGCCAGCGAGGAGGCAGGGCAGACCGGGGAGCTGTTTTTT; CDR3aa: CASEEAGQTGELFF
abundance: -; j_gene: TRBJ1-2; d_gene: -; v_gene: TRBV29-1; CDR3nt: TGCAGCGTTGAAGTCCAAGGGTGGAGCTCCCCTATCGGCGGCTACACCTTC; CDR3aa: CSVEVQGWSSPIGGYTF
abundance: -; j_gene: TRBJ2-7; d_gene: -; v_gene: TRBV27; CDR3nt: TGTGCCAGCAGTTTTCAATACTTC; CDR3aa: CASSFQYF
abundance: -; j_gene: TRBJ1-1; d_gene: TRBD1; v_gene: TRBV25-1; CDR3nt: TGTGCCAGCAGCAGGGACAGGGGGATTTTGGGCACTGAAGCTTTCTTT; CDR3aa: CASSRDRGILGTEAFF
abundance: -; j_gene: TRBJ1-2; d_gene: -; v_gene: TRBV7-2; CDR3nt: TGTGCCAGCAGCTTGATTCCCGGGACAAGTACGTATGGCTACACCTTC; CDR3aa: CASSLIPGTSTYGYTF
abundance: -; j_gene: TRBJ2-6; d_gene: TRBD1; v_gene: TRBV15; CDR3nt: TGTGCCACCAGCAGAGAAACAGGGGGCGGCTCTGGGGCCAACGTCCTGACTTTC; CDR3aa: CATSRETGGGSGANVLTF
abundance: -; j_gene: TRBJ1-1; d_gene: -; v_gene: TRBV9; CDR3nt: TGTGCCAGCAGCGTAGGATCCATGAACACTGAAGCTTTCTTT; CDR3aa: CASSVGSMNTEAFF
abundance: -; j_gene: TRBJ2-3; d_gene: TRBD1; v_gene: TRBV6-6; CDR3nt: TGTGCCAGCAGTTACTCGGGACAGGGGTTTTCAGATACGCAGTATTTT; CDR3aa: CASSYSGQGFSDTQYF
abundance: -; j_gene: TRBJ1-4; d_gene: TRBD1; v_gene: TRBV28; CDR3nt: TGTGCCAGCAGCCCGACAGGGGGTGACGAAAAACTGTTTTTT; CDR3aa: CASSPTGGDEKLFF
abundance: -; j_gene: TRBJ2-3; d_gene: TRBD2; v_gene: TRBV7-2; CDR3nt: TGTGCCAGCAGCCGGACGAGCGGGAGAGGGACAGATACGCAGTATTTT; CDR3aa: CASSRTSGRGTDTQYF
abundance: -; j_gene: TRBJ1-1; d_gene: TRBD1; v_gene: TRBV5-1; CDR3nt: TGCGCCAGCAGCTTGTTGGGTCAGGGGGCAAGTGCCACTGAAGCTTTCTTT; CDR3aa: CASSLLGQGASATEAFF